The source of this T cell receptor (beta chain) is a study of immune evolution from preneoplasia to lung adenocarcinoma. The overall study: HLA loss of heterozygosity: about 7% AIS, around 16% MIA, more than 25% ADC, none AAH.

H&E slides confirmed each diagnosis, reviewed by two pathologists independently. Clones were read by immunoSEQ multiplex PCR, and TCRdb kept only the in-frame ones, dropping some. The sample lists just over 6,000 clones; almost 80% were seen once. The CDR3 extends over 15 amino acids. CDR1 is SGHVS and CDR2 is FNYEAQ in the germline V gene. Trimming shortened V by 5 bases and J by 4 bases, and 17 bases separated the two germline ends. The V gene is TRBV7-6, the J gene TRBJ1-1; TRBD1 might be the D (6 bases). The sample taken for sequencing was FFPE minimally invasive lung adenocarcinoma tissue. The sequence was obtained from a person aged 50 to 70 with lung adenocarcinoma. The DNA for the CDR3 is TGTGCCAGCAGCCCCCAACAGGGAGCTGTCACTGAAGCTTTCTTT. Translated: CASSPQQGAVTEAFF.